This TCR beta chain was captured by sequencing in a study of blood T cell repertoires in COVID-19. Here immunoSEQ multiplex PCR was the method, and the copy in TCRdb shows in-frame clones only, minus some. Of 300,000 to 450,000 clones in the sample, 70% to 90% were seen once. The trim removed 5 bases at V and 3 bases at J, leaving 6 bases unmatched. Germline CDR1 WNHNN, CDR2 SYGVQD (reference sequence). This CDR3 region has 14 residues. The V call is TRBV10-1, the J call TRBJ1-2, with TRBD1 matching 7 bases. This TCR derives from a woman younger than 45 with COVID-19, enrolled during active disease. The sample comprised peripheral blood. The DNA of the CDR3 is TGCGCCAGCAGTCCCGGGACAGAACACTATGGCTACACCTTC. It codes for CASSPGTEHYGYTF.